This entry lists 30 T cell receptor beta chains sequenced from one sample in a study of blood T cell repertoires in COVID-19. This table comes from immunoSEQ multiplex PCR, and its TCRdb copy is limited to in-frame clones, with some not included. This repertoire shows roughly 220,000 clones, 70% to 90% found once; its top ten account for roughly 14%. Sequencing used PBMCs or T cells enriched from blood (not recorded which). The receptors were sampled from a woman between 45 and 60 years old with acute COVID-19.

The genes are TRBV5-6 and TRBJ2-6; possibly TRBD2 for D (5 bases). This CDR3 is 18 amino acids long. V was trimmed by 0 bases and J by 0 bases, leaving 13 bases between them. From germline, CDR1 is SGHDT and CDR2 YYEEEE. The CDR3 DNA is TGTGCCAGCAGCTTGGTCGGGTGGAGGACCTCTGGGGCCAACGTCCTGACTTTC. Translated: CASSLVGWRTSGANVLTF.

The V and J genes are TRBV30 and TRBJ2-1; 9 nucleotides line up with TRBD2. Germline V CDR1 and CDR2: GTSNPN, SVGIG (reference sequence). The CDR3 spans 14 residues. The V segment lost 2 bases and the J segment 4 bases; nucleotides outside the gene matches: 3. CDR3 residues: CAWSWTSAYNEQFF. The CDR3 DNA follows: TGTGCCTGGAGTTGGACTAGCGCTTACAATGAGCAGTTCTTC.

This chain joins TRBV27 and TRBJ1-6; D remains unclear. Germline CDR1 is MNHEY and CDR2 is SMNVEV (reference sequence). V gave up 6 bases and J gave up 4 bases, with 13 bases separating them. This CDR3 spans 15 amino acids. The CDR3 sequence is CASRTQGAYNSPLHF. The CDR3 DNA is TGTGCCAGCAGAACCCAAGGAGCGTATAATTCACCCCTCCACTTT.

The chain employs TRBV4-3 and TRBJ2-2; the match to TRBD1 covers 7 bases. This CDR3 spans 16 amino acids. Germline V lookup: CDR1 LGHNA, CDR2 YSLEER. Trimming cost V 4 bases and J 1 base; bases outside gene matches: 6. The chain's CDR3 is CASSLRQGWNTGELFF. In DNA, the CDR3 is TGCGCCAGCAGCCTGAGACAGGGATGGAACACCGGGGAGCTGTTTTTT.

V and J are TRBV29-1 and TRBJ2-1; 9 bases match TRBD1. The CDR3 is 16 amino acids. Germline V CDR1 and CDR2: SQVTM, ANQGSEA. Trimming cost V 5 bases and J 0 bases; bases outside gene matches: 8. The CDR3 bases are TGCAGCGTTCTATTTCCGGGACAGGGCTCCTACAATGAGCAGTTCTTC. Translated, it gives CSVLFPGQGSYNEQFF.

The rearrangement uses TRBV7-9 and TRBJ1-1; the D gene is possibly TRBD1 (6 bases). CDR1 is SEHNR, CDR2 FQNEAQ, per germline (reference sequence). Trimming shortened V by 5 bases and J by 10 bases, and 11 bases separated the two germline ends. The length of the CDR3 is 11 residues. The CDR3, as DNA: TGTGCCAGCAGCCGAAGGGGGACAGCTTTCTTT. Translating gives CASSRRGTAFF.

This chain links TRBV7-3 with TRBJ1-1; maybe TRBD1 (5 bases). This CDR3 spans 15 amino acids. Trimming stripped 5 bases from V and 5 bases from J, with 18 bases between. Germline loops: CDR1 SGHTA, CDR2 FQGTGA. The CDR3 sequence: CASSATGLPITEAFF. The CDR3 DNA reads TGTGCCAGCAGCGCCACGGGACTCCCGATTACTGAAGCTTTCTTT.

As regards this clone: At one boundary the junction diverges from the germline segment, which might be a read error. The V gene is TRBV19, the J gene TRBJ1-5; D not resolved. CDR1 LNHDA and CDR2 SQIVND come from the germline V gene (reference sequence). The CDR3 covers 14 residues. The CDR3 region is CASRIGGSNQPQHF. CDR3 DNA sequence: TGTGCCAGTAGGATAGGAGGGAGCAATCAGCCCCAGCATTTT.

The rearrangement links TRBV19 to TRBJ1-1, with TRBD1 identical over 9 bases. The V gene's germline CDR1 is LNHDA and CDR2 SQIVND (reference sequence). Trimming removed 6 bases from V and 3 bases from J; junction bases left unmatched: 8. The CDR3 length is 15 residues. CDR3 in amino acids: CASRDTGGWDTEAFF. The CDR3 nucleotides read TGTGCCAGTAGGGATACAGGGGGCTGGGACACTGAAGCTTTCTTT. Together with reference TRBV19 and TRBJ1-1, the CDR3 gives the full variable domain: DGGITQSPKYLFRKEGQNVTLSCEQNLNHDAMYWYRQDPGQGLRLIYYSQIVNDFQKGDIAEGYSVSREKKESFPLTVTSAQKNPTAFYLCASRDTGGWDTEAFFGQGTRLTVV.

The V gene is TRBV24-1, the J gene TRBJ2-2; 7 nucleotides match TRBD2. CDR1 KGHDR and CDR2 SFDVKD come from the germline V gene. The CDR3 sequence is 15 residues long. V shed 0 bases and J 7 bases; nucleotides not matched to a gene: 4. For the CDR3, the DNA is TGTGCCACCAGTGATTTGCCAGCGGGAATCGGGGAGCTGTTTTTT. Amino acids: CATSDLPAGIGELFF.

The chain links TRBV28 to TRBJ2-1; no definite D call. Trimming cost V 5 bases and J 12 bases, with 11 bases left between them. The CDR3 runs to 11 residues. CDR1 is MDHEN, CDR2 SYDVKM, per germline. The CDR3 coding sequence is TGTGCCAGCAGTCGAGGCAACGGGCAGTTCTTC. Encoded protein: CASSRGNGQFF.

The rearrangement joins TRBV19 to TRBJ2-7, with TRBD1 identical over 9 bases. The CDR3 is made up of 14 amino acids. Germline CDR1 LNHDA, CDR2 SQIVND (reference sequence). V was pared by 3 bases and J by 6 bases, with 6 bases of the junction left unmatched. The CDR3 region is CASSIGTGMGEQYF. CDR3 DNA: TGTGCCAGTAGTATCGGGACAGGGATGGGCGAGCAGTACTTC.

The V gene is TRBV29-1, the J gene TRBJ1-2; D is uncertain. The V gene lost 4 bases and the J gene lost 0 bases, with 9 bases spanning the gap. The CDR3 covers 13 residues. Germline-derived CDR1 and CDR2 are SQVTM and ANQGSEA. As DNA, the CDR3 is TGCAGCGTTGGGACTGCAGCTAACTATGGCTACACCTTC. Protein product: CSVGTAANYGYTF.

J is TRBJ2-1 and V is TRBV30, with TRBD2 matching 7 bases. The CDR3 consists of 16 residues. Per germline, CDR1 GTSNPN and CDR2 SVGIG (reference sequence). Losses at the gene ends were 2 bases for V and 2 bases for J; bases not matched to a gene: 9. CDR3 coding DNA: TGTGCCTGGAGTCTCGGCGGGAGACTACCCTACAATGAGCAGTTCTTC. It yields the protein CAWSLGGRLPYNEQFF.

The chain recombines TRBV24-1 with TRBJ1-3; D perhaps matches TRBD1 (6 bases). The germline gives CDR1 KGHDR, CDR2 SFDVKD. V was trimmed by 6 bases and J by 8 bases, leaving 13 bases between them. The CDR3 sequence is 13 residues long. The CDR3 DNA is TGTGCCACCAGTCGGCAGGGGTCGGACACCATATATTTT. The encoded protein is CATSRQGSDTIYF.

This chain joins TRBV28 and TRBJ1-3; 8 bases agree with TRBD1. Trimming took 6 bases from V and 3 from J; bases not matched to a gene: 7. The germline V gene encodes CDR1 MDHEN and CDR2 SYDVKM. This CDR3 region has 15 residues. The chain's CDR3 is CASSEQGVSGNTIYF. The DNA for the CDR3 is TGTGCCAGCAGCGAACAGGGGGTCAGTGGAAACACCATATATTTT.

This clone was recorded only once. This chain joins TRBV5-1 and TRBJ1-4; TRBD1 matches 7 bases. This CDR3 has 15 amino acids. J gave up 4 bases and V 3 bases, and 6 bases lay outside the gene matches. Germline CDR1 is SGHRS and CDR2 is YFSETQ. The chain's CDR3 is CASSSDGTVNEKLFF. CDR3 sequence (DNA): TGCGCCAGCAGCTCGGACGGGACAGTTAATGAAAAACTGTTTTTT. The entire variable domain, with the rest obtained from reference TRBV5-1 and TRBJ1-4, is as follows: KAGVTQTPRYLIKTRGQQVTLSCSPISGHRSVSWYQQTPGQGLQFLFEYFSETQRNKGNFPGRFSGRQFSNSRSEMNVSTLELGDSALYLCASSSDGTVNEKLFFGSGTQLSVL.

Only one count was recorded for this clone. The V and J genes are TRBV11-3 and TRBJ2-1, with D maybe TRBD1 (6 bases). This CDR3 has 19 amino acids. V was cut by 2 bases and J by 4 bases, with 24 bases left in between. CDR1 SGHNT and CDR2 YENEEA come from the germline V gene. CDR3 sequence: CASSLTTLLLRTEYNEQFF. The DNA for the CDR3 is TGTGCCAGCAGCTTAACAACGTTATTACTGAGGACAGAATACAATGAGCAGTTCTTC.

The V and J genes are TRBV19 and TRBJ1-3, with D uncertain. The CDR3 sequence is 17 residues long. Germline-derived CDR1 and CDR2 are LNHDA and SQIVND (reference sequence). The germline V and J ends were trimmed by 2 bases and 0 bases, with 14 bases remaining between them. This CDR3 reads CASSILRPDSSGNTIYF. CDR3 nucleotide sequence: TGTGCCAGTAGTATACTCCGGCCAGACTCCTCTGGAAACACCATATATTTT.

The chain recombines TRBV27 with TRBJ1-3; TRBD1 matches 7 bases. The CDR3 has 16 amino acids. V was clipped by 6 bases and J by 0 bases; unmatched bases: 8. Germline-derived CDR1 and CDR2 are MNHEY and SMNVEV (reference sequence). CDR3 sequence: CASSELGTASGNTIYF. DNA for the CDR3: TGTGCCAGCAGCGAACTCGGGACAGCCTCTGGAAACACCATATATTTT.

This chain joins TRBV29-1 and TRBJ1-1; TRBD1 matches 8 bases. Germline lookup yields CDR1 SQVTM and CDR2 ANQGSEA. V trimming: 7 bases; J trimming: 1 base; junction bases outside the gene matches: 5. This CDR3 is built from 13 residues. CDR3 residues: CSGTGLGNTEAFF. DNA of the CDR3: TGCAGCGGGACAGGGTTGGGGAACACTGAAGCTTTCTTT.

The V call is TRBV4-2, the J call TRBJ2-7; D possibly corresponds to TRBD2 (5 bases). In germline, CDR1 is LGHNA, CDR2 YNFKEQ. This CDR3 is 15 amino acids long. Trimming took 0 bases from V and 4 from J, leaving 13 bases between them. CDR3 loop: CASSQDGNIGYEQYF. The CDR3 DNA reads TGTGCCAGCAGCCAAGACGGGAATATTGGGTACGAGCAGTACTTC.

This clone has just a few counts. The CDR3 DNA follows: TGCGCCAGCAGCCACGAGGCCACTAGCGGGAGAAACATTCAGTACTTC. Amino acid sequence: CASSHEATSGRNIQYF. The chain recombines TRBV4-3 with TRBJ2-4, with 11 bases aligning to TRBD2. The CDR3 has 16 amino acids. J gave up 6 bases and V 3 bases, and 7 bases lay outside the gene matches. Germline assignment: CDR1 LGHNA and CDR2 YSLEER.

The gene calls are TRBV5-1 and TRBJ2-3, with 10 bases matching TRBD1. From germline, CDR1 is SGHRS and CDR2 YFSETQ. This CDR3 comprises 16 residues. V lost 5 bases, J lost 2 bases, and 8 bases stayed unmatched. CDR3 region: CASRLGTGAFTDTQYF. CDR3 DNA sequence: TGCGCCAGCAGGCTAGGGACAGGGGCTTTCACAGATACGCAGTATTTT.

J is TRBJ1-2 and V is TRBV6-5, with TRBD1 matching 10 bases. The V gene's germline CDR1 is MNHEY and CDR2 SVGAGI. CDR3 size: 13 residues. The trim removed 5 bases at V and 5 bases at J, leaving 2 bases unmatched. The CDR3 loop reads CASSQGQGYGYTF. In DNA, the CDR3 is TGTGCCAGCAGTCAGGGACAGGGGTATGGCTACACCTTC.

CDR3 sequence reads: CASRPDRGILMNTEAFF. CDR3 bases: TGTGCCAGCAGACCGGACAGGGGAATACTAATGAACACTGAAGCTTTCTTT. The gene calls are TRBV3-1 (or the pseudogene TRBV3-2) and TRBJ1-1, with 9 bases lining up with TRBD1. The length of the CDR3 is 17 residues. J lost 0 bases, V lost 6 bases, and 11 bases had no gene match. Germline CDR1 and CDR2: LGHDT and YNNKEL (reference sequence).

The chain employs TRBV19 and TRBJ2-3, with 7 bases matching TRBD1. Germline V gene lookup returns CDR1 LNHDA and CDR2 SQIVND (reference sequence). This CDR3 region has 13 residues. CDR3 sequence reads: CGSRGLSTDTQYF. In DNA, the CDR3 is TGTGGCTCTAGGGGGCTGTCCACAGATACGCAGTATTTT.

V and J are TRBV30 and TRBJ1-2, with unresolved D. V lost 1 base and J 10 bases, leaving 10 bases between the germline ends. CDR1 is GTSNPN and CDR2 is SVGIG in the germline V gene (reference sequence). The CDR3 loop spans 11 amino acids. CDR3 nucleotide sequence: TGTGCCTGGAGTGGAGGGTCTGTCTACACCTTC. Translated, it gives CAWSGGSVYTF.

The chain carries TRBV27 and TRBJ2-5, with TRBD1 identical over 10 bases. V lost 8 bases and J lost 2; bases outside the gene matches: 11. The CDR3 sequence is 16 residues long. Germline values: CDR1 MNHEY, CDR2 SMNVEV (reference sequence). CDR3: CASPKDRGGWQETQYF. CDR3 nucleotide sequence: TGTGCCAGCCCCAAGGACAGGGGGGGATGGCAAGAGACCCAGTACTTC.

This chain uses TRBV15 with TRBJ1-4; TRBD1 is a possible D gene (6 bases). This CDR3 is built from 14 residues. Germline loops: CDR1 LNHNV, CDR2 YYDKDF (reference sequence). V shed 2 bases and J shed 8 bases, with 12 bases lying between them. In nucleotides, the CDR3 is TGTGCCACCAGCAGAACAGGGCGAGGGGAAAAACTGTTTTTT. Translation gives CATSRTGRGEKLFF.